Listed below are T cell receptor beta chains from one sample, sequenced in a study of shared clonotypes between healthy human individuals. The repertoire was sequenced with immunoSEQ multiplex PCR; TCRdb's copy has only in-frame clones and lacks some. The sample has 550,000 to 650,000 clones, 95% to 97% seen once. The sequenced sample was naive CD8+ T cells sorted from blood. The receptors derive from a woman aged 25 to 39 in good health. CDR3s leave out the opening cysteine and the closing phenylalanine or tryptophan. Each record gives: clone size, J gene, V gene, CDR3 protein. Clone sizes are given selectively: once, few, many, or a class where the clone is expanded.

>few|TRBJ1-5|TRBV19
ASRTGPLPNQPQH
>NA|TRBJ2-3|TRBV14
ASSPVIGSTDTQY
>NA|TRBJ2-7|TRBV19
ASSIDRVGSYEQY
>NA|TRBJ1-5|TRBV6-5
ASSYSMDSQPQH
>NA|TRBJ2-1|TRBV15
ATSTRLAGEVEQF
>NA|NA|TRBV28
ASSSTGSYEQY
>NA|TRBJ2-6|TRBV28
ASSLFSGANVLT
>NA|TRBJ2-2|TRBV25-1
ASREDTGELF
>NA|TRBJ2-7|TRBV21-1
ASRKRADPYEQY
>NA|TRBJ2-7|TRBV2
ASSEVAGAENEQY
>NA|TRBJ2-1|TRBV19
ASSIVLAGTNEQF
>NA|TRBJ2-3|TRBV19
ASSIWTSGADTQY
>NA|TRBJ2-6|TRBV29-1
SAEVWHSNSGANVLT
>NA|TRBJ2-5|TRBV19
ASSIAGGGGETQY
>NA|TRBJ2-1|TRBV4-1
ASSQAGGSYNEQF
>NA|TRBJ1-5|TRBV6-1
ASSEKWINQPQH
>NA|TRBJ2-1|TRBV19
ASSIVGASYNEQF
>NA|TRBJ1-3|TRBV13
ASSLRQGAGNTIY
>NA|TRBJ2-1|TRBV29-1
SVGGLAGGQSYNEQF
>NA|TRBJ2-1|TRBV7-6
ASSSLTSGPEQF
>NA|TRBJ2-3|TRBV9
ASSVGVTDTQY
>NA|TRBJ1-1|TRBV28
ATVPGQGAGTEAF
>NA|TRBJ2-3|TRBV14
ASSEKTVFTDTQY
>NA|TRBJ1-1|TRBV28
ASSAGQGNTEAF
>NA|TRBJ2-7|TRBV11-2
ASKIVSRGKGYEQY
>once|TRBJ2-2|TRBV4-2
ASSQVMETGELF
>NA|TRBJ2-1|TRBV6-1
ASSEDRQQF
>NA|TRBJ2-1|TRBV28
ASSNRSPAGDSYNEQF
>once|TRBJ2-7|TRBV19
ASSLGQKYEQY
>few|TRBJ2-7|TRBV28
ASSLDRGTEQY
>NA|TRBJ2-7|TRBV10-3
AISETTSGSYTSYEQY
>NA|TRBJ1-2|TRBV2
ASRPHGTGIIGYT
>NA|TRBJ2-3|TRBV28
AISRREGSTDTQY
>NA|TRBJ2-1|TRBV11-2
ASSLDGRYEQF
>NA|TRBJ1-2|TRBV7-9
ASSLALVSYGYT
>NA|TRBJ2-5|TRBV2
ASSEGLRVQNKETQY
>NA|TRBJ2-7|TRBV28
ASSPQTRQASYEQY
>NA|TRBJ1-3|TRBV27
ASSPQPGNTIY
>NA|TRBJ1-3|TRBV5-3
ARSPPTIY
>few|TRBJ2-7|TRBV27
ASSPTGVGYEQY
>NA|TRBJ2-7|TRBV16
ASSQSPQEQY
>NA|TRBJ2-3|TRBV28
ASTSGSADTQY
>NA|TRBJ2-7|TRBV16
ASSRTSHYEQY